This T cell receptor beta chain originates from a study of early T cells in non-severe SARS-CoV-2 infection. Study outcomes and limitations: The matching step, a VDJdb search, favored anti-spike CD8 responses and missed private and CD4 specificities.

From germline, CDR1 is LGHDT and CDR2 YNNKEL (reference sequence). There are 17 residues in the CDR3. V lost 4 bases and J lost 1; bases outside the gene matches: 8. Comment on this clonotype: The antigen remains undetermined.

Individual cDNA molecules received unique molecular identifiers. TCRdb analysed the 5' RACE reads with MiXCR anew, one entry per CDR3 protein. The data show 50,000 to 65,000 distinct CDR3 sequences, 12% seen once. The sequence derives from an adult who was a healthcare worker with PCR-confirmed SARS-CoV-2 infection or an uninfected control (not recorded which). The rearrangement links TRBV3-1 to TRBJ2-3, with 10 bases matching TRBD2. The source material was whole blood. CDR3 loop: CASSRRTSGGGTDTQYF. The CDR3 DNA reads TGTGCCAGCAGCCGCCGGACTAGCGGAGGAGGCACAGATACGCAGTATTTT.